This TCR beta chain was identified in a study of breast tumors, draining lymph nodes, adjacent tissues. Findings of the study overall: Luminal-like breast cancer showed significantly greater tumor-nontumor repertoire similarity than basal-like breast cancer did. That most tumor T cells come from lymph nodes remained unproven. Most tumor T cells seemingly derive from lymph node, then expand in tumor. Compared with lymph nodes, tumors were less diverse; compared with nontumor tissue, more.

MiXCR was run by TCRdb on the multiplex PCR reads, yielding one entry per CDR3 protein. The repertoire includes about 13,000 distinct CDR3 sequences, 62% of them detected once, and about half sits in the top ten. This clonotype is medium-sized. The antigen is undetermined. The junction does not match germline at one end; this may be a read error. The germline V gene encodes CDR1 LNHDA and CDR2 SQIVND (reference sequence). This CDR3 has 17 amino acids. This sequence originates from a female donor with breast cancer. Some clones in this sample may be carry-over from other donors' samples. V and J are TRBV19 and TRBJ2-3, with 9 bases matching TRBD2. Specimen: tumor-adjacent breast tissue. The CDR3 sequence is CASRIVGGGAGTDTQYF. The CDR3 DNA reads TGTGCCAGTAGGATAGTCGGCGGGGGGGCGGGCACAGATACGCAGTATTTT.